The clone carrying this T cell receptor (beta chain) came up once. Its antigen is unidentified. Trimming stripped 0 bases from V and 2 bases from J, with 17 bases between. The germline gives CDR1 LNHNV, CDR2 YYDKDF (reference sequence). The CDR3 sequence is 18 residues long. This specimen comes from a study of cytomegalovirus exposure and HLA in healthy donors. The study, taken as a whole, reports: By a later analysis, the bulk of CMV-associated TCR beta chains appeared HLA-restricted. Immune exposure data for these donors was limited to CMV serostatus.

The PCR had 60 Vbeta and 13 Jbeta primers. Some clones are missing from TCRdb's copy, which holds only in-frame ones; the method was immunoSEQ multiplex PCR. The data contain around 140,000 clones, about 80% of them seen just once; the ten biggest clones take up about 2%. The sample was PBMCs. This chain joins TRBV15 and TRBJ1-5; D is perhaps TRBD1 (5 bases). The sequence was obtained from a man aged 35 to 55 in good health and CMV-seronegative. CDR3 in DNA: TGTGCCACCAGCAGAGAGGAATGGGTAGGGGCCCGCAATCAGCCCCAGCATTTT. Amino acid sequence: CATSREEWVGARNQPQHF.